Sequencing of this T cell receptor (beta chain) was carried out in a study of T cells after posttransplantation cyclophosphamide. This clone was recorded only once. Produced via immunoSEQ multiplex PCR; TCRdb's table is partial and in-frame only. The data contain 45,000 to 65,000 clones, 85% to 95% of them seen just once; the ten biggest clones take up about 3%. The sequence derives from a woman in her 30s in good health and a related stem cell transplant donor. Sequencing was performed on PBMCs.

CDR3 bases: TGTGCCAGCAGCCAAGCCGGGGGGCCTTACAATGAGCAGTTCTTC. This gives the protein CASSQAGGPYNEQFF. The chain has TRBV4-2 and TRBJ2-1; a possible D gene is TRBD2 (7 bases). This CDR3 is 15 amino acids long. Germline V gene sequence: CDR1 LGHNA, CDR2 YNFKEQ. V lost 1 base, J lost 4 bases, and 11 bases lay in between.